One sample yielded the 18 T cell receptor beta chains listed below, sequenced in a study of monozygotic twins with inflammatory bowel disease. From the 5' RACE reads, TCRdb lists one entry per CDR3 protein and no DNA. The table gives 310,000 or so distinct CDR3 sequences; the top ten clones make up over 2% of it. Material: blood. Receptor source: a human donor with ulcerative colitis or Crohn's disease, or a healthy co-twin of an affected twin (not recorded which).

J is TRBJ2-7 and V is TRBV15; TCRdb picks TRBD1, but there is no DNA to check that call. Germline-derived CDR1 and CDR2 are LNHNV and YYDKDF (reference sequence). The CDR3 covers 13 residues. The CDR3 region is CATSGGDSYEQYF.

This chain links TRBV29-1 with TRBJ1-4; TCRdb picks TRBD1, but there is no DNA to check that call. The CDR3 totals 13 residues. Germline-derived CDR1 and CDR2 are SQVTM and ANQGSEA. The chain's CDR3 is CSVSLDREGKLFF.

The rearrangement links TRBV20-1 to TRBJ2-1; the D gene TCRdb calls, TRBD2, cannot be checked with no DNA. This CDR3 is 15 amino acids long. The germline V gene has CDR1 DFQATT and CDR2 SNEGSKA (reference sequence). CDR3: CSASTRLAGFNEQFF.

V usage is TRBV5-1 and J usage is TRBJ2-1; without DNA, the TCRdb call of TRBD1 cannot be checked. The CDR3 spans 17 residues. CDR1 is SGHRS, CDR2 YFSETQ, per germline. CDR3 sequence: CASRLSGTSNAYNEQFF.

This chain uses TRBV7-3 with TRBJ2-1. The germline V gene encodes CDR1 SGHTA and CDR2 FQGTGA. The length of the CDR3 is 15 residues. CDR3 residues: CASSADLGAYNEQFF.

The rearrangement joins TRBV3-1 to TRBJ2-7. Germline CDR1 LGHDT, CDR2 YNNKEL (reference sequence). The CDR3 runs to 14 residues. The CDR3: CASSIDRGSYEQYF.

V is TRBV5-1 and J is TRBJ2-5; the TRBD2 assignment by TCRdb is unverifiable without DNA. The germline CDR1 and CDR2 sequences are SGHRS and YFSETQ. The CDR3 has 19 amino acids. The CDR3 spells CASSRRQLAGGLQKETQYF.

The rearrangement joins TRBV5-1 to TRBJ1-6. The V gene's germline CDR1 is SGHRS and CDR2 YFSETQ. The CDR3 is 16 residues long. The CDR3 is CASSLDGQLYNSPLHF.

This chain joins TRBV10-3 and TRBJ1-2; TCRdb's assignment of TRBD1 cannot be checked, as there is no DNA. This CDR3 spans 12 amino acids. The germline CDR1 and CDR2 sequences are ENHRY and SYGVKD. CDR3 in amino acids: CAISGGSGGYTF.

The chain couples TRBV7-2 to TRBJ2-7; TCRdb gives TRBD1 as the D gene, but with no DNA this cannot be confirmed. The CDR3 has 13 residues. The germline V gene encodes CDR1 SGHTA and CDR2 FQGNSA. The CDR3 protein is CASSLGTEYEQYF.

This clonotype is called medium-sized (0.01 to 0.1%) based on its frequency. V and J are TRBV24-1 and TRBJ2-1; absent DNA, TCRdb's TRBD1 call cannot be checked. There are 15 residues in the CDR3. Germline-derived CDR1 and CDR2 are KGHDR and SFDVKD. The CDR3 sequence is CATSDSSSRGNEQFF.

The chain uses TRBV6-5 and TRBJ1-5; TCRdb calls TRBD1, which cannot be checked without DNA. Germline values: CDR1 MNHEY, CDR2 SVGAGI. CDR3 length equals 15 residues. CDR3 amino acids: CASSYSPDKYQPQHF.

The V and J genes are TRBV28 and TRBJ2-3; TCRdb indicates TRBD1, and absent DNA this call remains unverified. The CDR3 contains 15 residues. Germline CDR1 is MDHEN and CDR2 is SYDVKM. This CDR3 reads CASSLRTGSTDTQYF.

The chain recombines TRBV9 with TRBJ1-2; TCRdb calls TRBD1, which cannot be checked without DNA. This CDR3 region has 14 residues. Germline CDR1 and CDR2: SGDLS and YYNGEE. This chain's CDR3 is CASSVEGQGYGYTF.

This sequence joins TRBV5-1 and TRBJ2-5; the D call from TCRdb, TRBD2, cannot be confirmed without DNA. CDR1 and CDR2 from the germline V gene are SGHRS and YFSETQ. The CDR3 loop spans 14 amino acids. The CDR3 loop reads CASRDTSGQETQYF. Full variable domain (remainder filled in from reference TRBV5-1 and TRBJ2-5): KAGVTQTPRYLIKTRGQQVTLSCSPISGHRSVSWYQQTPGQGLQFLFEYFSETQRNKGNFPGRFSGRQFSNSRSEMNVSTLELGDSALYLCASRDTSGQETQYFGPGTRLLVL.

This chain connects TRBV20-1 to TRBJ2-5; TCRdb selects TRBD2, and the lack of DNA leaves this call unchecked. This CDR3 spans 14 amino acids. Looked up from germline, CDR1 is DFQATT and CDR2 is SNEGSKA (reference sequence). The CDR3: CSAKLAGGAETQYF.

The V gene is TRBV12-3 or TRBV12-4, the J gene TRBJ2-1; with no DNA, the TCRdb D assignment of TRBD2 cannot be verified. The CDR3 extends over 16 amino acids. The CDR3 is CASSLRSSPRDNEQFF.

This chain connects TRBV5-1 to TRBJ2-3; without DNA, the TCRdb call of TRBD2 cannot be checked. Germline CDR1 is SGHRS and CDR2 is YFSETQ. The CDR3 length is 15 residues. CDR3 protein: CASSLGGRATDTQYF.